This T cell receptor (beta chain) derives from a study of T-cell reconstitution after alpha-beta-depleted transplantation in children. The table lists this clonotype with many counts. Trimming shortened V by 5 bases and J by 5 bases, and 14 bases separated the two germline ends. The germline gives CDR1 SGHRS, CDR2 YFSETQ. This CDR3 is 14 amino acids long. A library of TCRbeta sequences, prepared with unique molecular identifiers, was generated. TCRdb reprocessed the PCR reads with MiXCR, giving one entry per CDR3 protein. The sample includes roughly 200,000 distinct CDR3 sequences, roughly 15% of them seen just once.

This receptor was obtained from a human donor who donated a stem cell graft to a child with acute lymphoblastic leukemia. Sequenced here: PBMCs from the stem cell graft donor, sampled from the stem cell graft. The chain employs TRBV5-1 and TRBJ1-5, with no clear D. The CDR3 loop reads CASSLSGDYQPQHF. CDR3 in DNA: TGCGCCAGCAGTCTTTCAGGAGATTATCAGCCCCAGCATTTT.